This record concerns one TCR beta chain sequence. This sample was taken from a study of blood T cell repertoires in COVID-19. Across the whole study: T cells, B-cell-depleted T cells, or PBMCs provided the cDNA or gDNA that served as material.

The CDR3 is 13 residues long. Germline lookup yields CDR1 SGHRS and CDR2 YFSETQ. Trimming removed 0 bases at V and 8 bases at J, with 9 bases between. Method: immunoSEQ multiplex PCR; TCRdb's copy keeps in-frame clones and lacks some. The profile covers around 450,000 clones, with 70% to 90% appearing a single time and under 2% taken by the ten largest. Donors were grouped by their self-reported clinical history. This chain connects TRBV5-1 to TRBJ2-4; D is uncertain. This clonotype originated in a woman aged 18-35 years with acute COVID-19. The sample taken for sequencing was PBMCs or T cells enriched from blood (not recorded which). The CDR3 DNA reads as TGCGCCAGCAGCTTGGGCCTGGGCGACATTCAGTACTTC. Protein: CASSLGLGDIQYF.